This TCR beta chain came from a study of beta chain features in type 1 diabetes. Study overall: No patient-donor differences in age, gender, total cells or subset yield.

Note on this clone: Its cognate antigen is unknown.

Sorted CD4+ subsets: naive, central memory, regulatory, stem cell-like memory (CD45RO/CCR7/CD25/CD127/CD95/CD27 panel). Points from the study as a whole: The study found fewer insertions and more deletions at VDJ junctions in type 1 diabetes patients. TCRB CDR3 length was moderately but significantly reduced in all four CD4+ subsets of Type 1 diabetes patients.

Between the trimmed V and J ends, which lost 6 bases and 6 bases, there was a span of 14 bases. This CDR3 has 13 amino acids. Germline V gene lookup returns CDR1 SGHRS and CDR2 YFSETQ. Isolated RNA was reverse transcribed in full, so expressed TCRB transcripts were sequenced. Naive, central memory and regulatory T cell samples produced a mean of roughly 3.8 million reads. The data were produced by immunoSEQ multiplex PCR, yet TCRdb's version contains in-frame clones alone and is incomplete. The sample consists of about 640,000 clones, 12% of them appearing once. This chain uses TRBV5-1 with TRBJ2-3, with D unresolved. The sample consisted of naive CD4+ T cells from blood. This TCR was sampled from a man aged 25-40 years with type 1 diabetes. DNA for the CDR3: TGCGCCAGCAAAACTTTCCTGGGGGATACGCAGTATTTT. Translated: CASKTFLGDTQYF.